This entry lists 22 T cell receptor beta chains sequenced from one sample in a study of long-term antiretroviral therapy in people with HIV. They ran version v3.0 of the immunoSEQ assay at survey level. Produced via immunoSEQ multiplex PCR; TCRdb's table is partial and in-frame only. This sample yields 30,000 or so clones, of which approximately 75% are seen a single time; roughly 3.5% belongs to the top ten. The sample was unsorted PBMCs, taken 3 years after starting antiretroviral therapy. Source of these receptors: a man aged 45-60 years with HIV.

The CDR3 sequence is CASSQGVQQYF. In DNA, the CDR3 is TGTGCCAGCAGCCAAGGAGTCCAGCAGTACTTC. The V gene is TRBV4-2, the J gene TRBJ2-7; D not resolved. This CDR3 is 11 amino acids long. Trimming removed 1 base from V and 8 bases from J, with 6 bases in between. Germline V gives CDR1 LGHNA, CDR2 YNFKEQ.

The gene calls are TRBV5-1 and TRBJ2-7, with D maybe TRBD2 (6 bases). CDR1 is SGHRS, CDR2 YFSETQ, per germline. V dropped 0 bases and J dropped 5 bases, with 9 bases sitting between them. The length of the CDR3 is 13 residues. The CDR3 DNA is TGCGCCAGCAGCTTGGCGGGGGTCCACGAGCAGTACTTC. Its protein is CASSLAGVHEQYF.

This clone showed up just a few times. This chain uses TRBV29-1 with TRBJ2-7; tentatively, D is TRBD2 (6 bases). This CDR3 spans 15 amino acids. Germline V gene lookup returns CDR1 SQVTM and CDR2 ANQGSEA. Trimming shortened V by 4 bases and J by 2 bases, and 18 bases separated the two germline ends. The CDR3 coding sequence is TGCAGCGTTGGGACCCGGGGGAGGAGTCCCTACGAGCAGTACTTC. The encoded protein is CSVGTRGRSPYEQYF.

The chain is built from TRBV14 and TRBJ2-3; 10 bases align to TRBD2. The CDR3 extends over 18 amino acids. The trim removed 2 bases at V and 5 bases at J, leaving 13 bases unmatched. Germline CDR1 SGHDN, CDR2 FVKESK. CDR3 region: CASSQLGTSAYGGDTQYF. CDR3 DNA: TGTGCCAGCAGCCAACTCGGGACTAGCGCCTACGGTGGAGATACGCAGTATTTT.

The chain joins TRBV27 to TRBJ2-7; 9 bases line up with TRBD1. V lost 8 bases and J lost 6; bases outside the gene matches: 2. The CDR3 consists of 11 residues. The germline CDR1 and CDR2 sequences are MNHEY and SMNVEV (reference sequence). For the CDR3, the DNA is TGTGCCAGCGCGACAGGGGGCGAGCAGTACTTC. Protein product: CASATGGEQYF.

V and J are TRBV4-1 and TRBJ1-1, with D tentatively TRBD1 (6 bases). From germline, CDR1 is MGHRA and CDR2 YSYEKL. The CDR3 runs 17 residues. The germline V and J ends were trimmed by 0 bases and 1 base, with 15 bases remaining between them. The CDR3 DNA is TGCGCCAGCAGCCAAGAAGGAGAGACAGGAGGGAACACTGAAGCTTTCTTT. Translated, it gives CASSQEGETGGNTEAFF.

The CDR3 region has the DNA TGTGCCAGCTCACCTAATATGGGGACTGAAGCTTTCTTT. Its protein is CASSPNMGTEAFF. This chain connects TRBV18 to TRBJ1-1; D unresolved. The CDR3 runs to 13 residues. Trimming shortened V by 3 bases and J by 5 bases, and 10 bases separated the two germline ends. Germline CDR1 and CDR2: KGHSH and LQKENI. The full variable domain, with the rest looked up from reference TRBV18 and TRBJ1-1, is NAGVMQNPRHLVRRRGQEARLRCSPMKGHSHVYWYRQLPEEGLKFMVYLQKENIIDESGMPKERFSAEFPKEGPSILRIQQVVRGDSAAYFCASSPNMGTEAFFGQGTRLTVV.

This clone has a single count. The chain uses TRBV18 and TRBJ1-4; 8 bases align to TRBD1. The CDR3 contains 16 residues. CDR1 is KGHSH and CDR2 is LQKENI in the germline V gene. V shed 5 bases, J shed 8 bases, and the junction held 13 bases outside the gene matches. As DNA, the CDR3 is TGTGCCAGCTCAACGGCGGCGGACAGGGCCTACGAAAAACTGTTTTTT. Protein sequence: CASSTAADRAYEKLFF.

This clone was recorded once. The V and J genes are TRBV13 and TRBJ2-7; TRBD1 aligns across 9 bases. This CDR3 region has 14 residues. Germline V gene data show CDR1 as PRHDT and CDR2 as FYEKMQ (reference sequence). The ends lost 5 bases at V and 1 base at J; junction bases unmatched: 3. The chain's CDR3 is CASSGDRESYEQYF. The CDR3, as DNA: TGTGCCAGCAGCGGGGACAGGGAGTCCTACGAGCAGTACTTC.

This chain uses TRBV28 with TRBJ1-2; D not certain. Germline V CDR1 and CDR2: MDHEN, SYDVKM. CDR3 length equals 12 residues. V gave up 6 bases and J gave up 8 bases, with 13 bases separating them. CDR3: CASRPSGRGYTF. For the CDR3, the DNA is TGTGCCAGCAGACCCTCGGGTCGCGGCTACACCTTC.

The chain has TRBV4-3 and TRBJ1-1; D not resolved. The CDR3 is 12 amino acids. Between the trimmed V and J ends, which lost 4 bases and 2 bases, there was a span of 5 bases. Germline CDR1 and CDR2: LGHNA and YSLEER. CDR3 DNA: TGCGCCAGCAGCCCCTCAAACACTGAAGCTTTCTTT. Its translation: CASSPSNTEAFF.

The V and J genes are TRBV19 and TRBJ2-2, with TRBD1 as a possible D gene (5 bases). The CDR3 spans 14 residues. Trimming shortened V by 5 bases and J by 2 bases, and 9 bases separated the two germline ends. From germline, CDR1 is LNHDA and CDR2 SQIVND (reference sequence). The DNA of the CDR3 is TGTGCCAGTAGTTTAGGACACAACACCGGGGAGCTGTTTTTT. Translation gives CASSLGHNTGELFF.

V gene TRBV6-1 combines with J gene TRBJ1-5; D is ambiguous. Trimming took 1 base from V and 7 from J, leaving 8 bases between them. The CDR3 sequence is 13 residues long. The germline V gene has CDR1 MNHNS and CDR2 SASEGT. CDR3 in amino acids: CASSEEVYQPQHF. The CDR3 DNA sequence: TGTGCCAGCAGTGAAGAGGTGTACCAGCCCCAGCATTTT.

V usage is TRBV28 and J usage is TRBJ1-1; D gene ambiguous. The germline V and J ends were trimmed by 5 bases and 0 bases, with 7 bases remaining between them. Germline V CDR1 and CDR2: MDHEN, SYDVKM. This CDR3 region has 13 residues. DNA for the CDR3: TGTGCCAGCAGTCAGACCCTGAACACTGAAGCTTTCTTT. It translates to CASSQTLNTEAFF.

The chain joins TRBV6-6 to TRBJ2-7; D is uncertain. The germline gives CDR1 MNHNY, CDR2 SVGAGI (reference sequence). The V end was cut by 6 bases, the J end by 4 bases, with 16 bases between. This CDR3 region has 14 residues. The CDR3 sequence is CASSSAQKIYEQYF. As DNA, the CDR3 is TGTGCCAGCAGCTCGGCTCAAAAGATATACGAGCAGTACTTC.

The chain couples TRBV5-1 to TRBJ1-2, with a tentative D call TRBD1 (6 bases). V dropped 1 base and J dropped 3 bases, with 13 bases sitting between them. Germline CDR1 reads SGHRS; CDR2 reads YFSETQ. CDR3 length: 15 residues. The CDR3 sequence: CASSLTKGHDYGYTF. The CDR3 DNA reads TGCGCCAGCAGCTTGACCAAGGGACACGACTATGGCTACACCTTC.

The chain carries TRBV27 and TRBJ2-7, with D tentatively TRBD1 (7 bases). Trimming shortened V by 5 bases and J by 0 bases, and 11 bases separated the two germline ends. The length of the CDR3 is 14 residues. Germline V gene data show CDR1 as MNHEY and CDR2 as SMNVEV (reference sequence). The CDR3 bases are TGTGCCAGCAGTCCAGGGGGGTCCTCCTACGAGCAGTACTTC. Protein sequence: CASSPGGSSYEQYF.

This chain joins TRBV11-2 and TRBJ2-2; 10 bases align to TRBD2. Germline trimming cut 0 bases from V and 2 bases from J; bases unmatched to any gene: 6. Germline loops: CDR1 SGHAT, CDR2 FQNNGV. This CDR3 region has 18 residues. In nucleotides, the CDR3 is TGTGCCAGCAGCTTAGATCGGGGACTAGCGACCAACACCGGGGAGCTGTTTTTT. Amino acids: CASSLDRGLATNTGELFF.

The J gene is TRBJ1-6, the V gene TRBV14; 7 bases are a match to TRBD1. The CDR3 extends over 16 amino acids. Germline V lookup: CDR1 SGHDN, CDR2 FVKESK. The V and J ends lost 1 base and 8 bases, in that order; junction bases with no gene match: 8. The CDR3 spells CASSQGPGQIYSPLHF. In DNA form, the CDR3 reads TGTGCCAGCAGCCAAGGCCCGGGACAGATCTATTCACCCCTCCACTTT.

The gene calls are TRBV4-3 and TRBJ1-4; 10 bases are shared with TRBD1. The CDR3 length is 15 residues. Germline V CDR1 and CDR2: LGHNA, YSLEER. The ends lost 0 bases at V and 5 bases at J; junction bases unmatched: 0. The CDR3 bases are TGCGCCAGCAGCCAAGAGGGACAGGGGAATGAAAAACTGTTTTTT. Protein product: CASSQEGQGNEKLFF.

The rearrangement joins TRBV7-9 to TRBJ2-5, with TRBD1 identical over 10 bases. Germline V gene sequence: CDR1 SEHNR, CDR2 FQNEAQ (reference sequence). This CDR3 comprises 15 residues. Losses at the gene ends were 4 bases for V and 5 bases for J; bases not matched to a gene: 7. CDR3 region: CASSSGTGVGETQYF. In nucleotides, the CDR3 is TGTGCCAGCAGCTCCGGGACAGGGGTAGGGGAGACCCAGTACTTC.

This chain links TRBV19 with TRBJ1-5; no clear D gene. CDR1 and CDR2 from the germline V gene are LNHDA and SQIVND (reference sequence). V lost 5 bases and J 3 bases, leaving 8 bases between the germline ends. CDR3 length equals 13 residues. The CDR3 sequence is CASSERYNQPQHF. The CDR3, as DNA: TGTGCCAGTAGTGAAAGGTACAATCAGCCCCAGCATTTT.